This entry features one T cell receptor (beta chain) sequence. This record comes from a study of blood T cell repertoires in COVID-19. Trimming took 3 bases from V and 3 from J; bases not matched to a gene: 7. This CDR3 comprises 18 residues. The germline V gene has CDR1 LGHDT and CDR2 YNNKEL (reference sequence). Repertoires were generated with immunoSEQ multiplex PCR, while TCRdb's copy carries only in-frame clones and drops some. This table has hundreds of thousands of clones, around 80% appearing once. This receptor was taken from a woman aged 40 to 50 with active or convalescent COVID-19. Source material: peripheral blood. The V gene is TRBV3-1 (or the pseudogene TRBV3-2), the J gene TRBJ2-1, with 14 bases aligning to TRBD2. CDR3 sequence: CASSHWTSGGPIYNEQFF. In DNA form, the CDR3 reads TGTGCCAGCAGCCACTGGACTAGCGGGGGGCCAATCTACAATGAGCAGTTCTTC.